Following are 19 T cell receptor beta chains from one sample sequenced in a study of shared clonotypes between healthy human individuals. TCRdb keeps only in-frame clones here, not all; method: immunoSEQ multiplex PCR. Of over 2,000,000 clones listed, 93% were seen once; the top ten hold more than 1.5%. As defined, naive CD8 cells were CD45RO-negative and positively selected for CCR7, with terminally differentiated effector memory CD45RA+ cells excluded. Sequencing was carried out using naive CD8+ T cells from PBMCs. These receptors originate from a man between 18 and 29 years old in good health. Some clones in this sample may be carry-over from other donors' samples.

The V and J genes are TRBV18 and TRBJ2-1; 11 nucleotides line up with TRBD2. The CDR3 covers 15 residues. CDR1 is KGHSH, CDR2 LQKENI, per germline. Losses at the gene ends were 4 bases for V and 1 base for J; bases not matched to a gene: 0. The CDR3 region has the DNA TGTGCCAGCTCACTAGCGGGAGGGTCCTACAATGAGCAGTTCTTC. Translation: CASSLAGGSYNEQFF.

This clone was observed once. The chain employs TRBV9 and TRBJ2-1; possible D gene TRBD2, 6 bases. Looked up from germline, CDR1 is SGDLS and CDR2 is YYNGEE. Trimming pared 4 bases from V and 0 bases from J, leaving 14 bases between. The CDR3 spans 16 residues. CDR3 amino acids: CASSIVWDFSYNEQFF. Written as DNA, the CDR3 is TGTGCCAGCAGCATAGTGTGGGACTTCTCCTACAATGAGCAGTTCTTC.

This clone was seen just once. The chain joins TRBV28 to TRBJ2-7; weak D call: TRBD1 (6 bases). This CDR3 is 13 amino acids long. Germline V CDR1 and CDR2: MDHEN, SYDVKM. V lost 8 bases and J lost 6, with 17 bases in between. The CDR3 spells CASSLPSRGEQYF. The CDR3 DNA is TGTGCCAGCTCCCTTCCTTCCAGGGGCGAGCAGTACTTC.

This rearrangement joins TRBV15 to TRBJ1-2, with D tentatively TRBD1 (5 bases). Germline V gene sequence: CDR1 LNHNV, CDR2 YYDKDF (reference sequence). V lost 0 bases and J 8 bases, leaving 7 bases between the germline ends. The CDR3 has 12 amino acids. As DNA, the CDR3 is TGTGCCACCAGCAGAGATTGGGGGGGCTACACCTTC. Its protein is CATSRDWGGYTF.

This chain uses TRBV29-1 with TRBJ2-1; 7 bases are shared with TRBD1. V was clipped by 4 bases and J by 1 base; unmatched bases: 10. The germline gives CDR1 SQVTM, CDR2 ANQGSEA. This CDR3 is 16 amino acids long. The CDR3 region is CSVGGIRQGSYNEQFF. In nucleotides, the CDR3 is TGCAGCGTTGGGGGGATAAGACAGGGATCCTACAATGAGCAGTTCTTC.

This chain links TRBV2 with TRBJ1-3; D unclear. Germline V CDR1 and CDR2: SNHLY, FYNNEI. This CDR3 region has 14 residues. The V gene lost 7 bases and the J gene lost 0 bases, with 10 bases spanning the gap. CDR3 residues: CASIGSGSGNTIYF. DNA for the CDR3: TGTGCCAGCATCGGCTCGGGCTCTGGAAACACCATATATTTT.

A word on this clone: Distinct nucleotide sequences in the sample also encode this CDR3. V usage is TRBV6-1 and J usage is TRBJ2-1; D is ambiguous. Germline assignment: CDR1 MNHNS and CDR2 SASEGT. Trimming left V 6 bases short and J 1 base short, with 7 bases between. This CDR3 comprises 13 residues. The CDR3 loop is CASRGVSYNEQFF. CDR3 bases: TGTGCCAGCAGGGGCGTGTCCTACAATGAGCAGTTCTTC.

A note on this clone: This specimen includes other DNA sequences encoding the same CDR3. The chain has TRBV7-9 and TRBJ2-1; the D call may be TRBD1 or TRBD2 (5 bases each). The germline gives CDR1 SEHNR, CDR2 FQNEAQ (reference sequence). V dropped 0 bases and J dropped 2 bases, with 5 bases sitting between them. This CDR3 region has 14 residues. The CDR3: CASSLAGPYNEQFF. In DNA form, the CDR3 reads TGTGCCAGCAGCTTAGCGGGACCCTACAATGAGCAGTTCTTC.

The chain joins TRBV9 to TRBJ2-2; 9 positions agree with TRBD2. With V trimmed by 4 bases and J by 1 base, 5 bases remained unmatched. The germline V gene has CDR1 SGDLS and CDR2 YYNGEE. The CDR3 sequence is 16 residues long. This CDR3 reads CASSIRTSENTGELFF. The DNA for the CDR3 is TGTGCCAGCAGCATACGGACTAGCGAGAACACCGGGGAGCTGTTTTTT.

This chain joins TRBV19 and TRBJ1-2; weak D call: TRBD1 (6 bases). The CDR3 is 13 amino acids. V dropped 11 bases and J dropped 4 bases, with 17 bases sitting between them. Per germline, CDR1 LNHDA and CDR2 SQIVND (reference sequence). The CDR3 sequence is CASEGGIPYGYTF. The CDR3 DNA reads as TGTGCCTCCGAAGGGGGGATCCCCTATGGCTACACCTTC.

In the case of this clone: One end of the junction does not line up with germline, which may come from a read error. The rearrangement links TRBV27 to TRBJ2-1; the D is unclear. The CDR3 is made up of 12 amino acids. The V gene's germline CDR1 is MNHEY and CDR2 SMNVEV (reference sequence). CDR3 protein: CASSPNYDEQFF. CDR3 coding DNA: TGTGCCAGCAGTCCCAACTACGATGAGCAGTTCTTC.

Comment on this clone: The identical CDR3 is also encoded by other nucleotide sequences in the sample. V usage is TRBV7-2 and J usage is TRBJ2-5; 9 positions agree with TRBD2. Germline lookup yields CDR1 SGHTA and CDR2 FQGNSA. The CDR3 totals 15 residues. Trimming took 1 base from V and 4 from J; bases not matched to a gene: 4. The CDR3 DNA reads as TGTGCCAGCAGCTTAGTGGGCGGGAGGGGAGAGACCCAGTACTTC. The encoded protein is CASSLVGGRGETQYF.

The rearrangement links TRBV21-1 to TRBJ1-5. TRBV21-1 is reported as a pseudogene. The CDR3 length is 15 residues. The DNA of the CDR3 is TGTGCCAGCAGCTCGGGAGTAAATAGCAATCAGCCCCAGCATTTT. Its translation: CASSSGVNSNQPQHF.

The CDR3 region is CASSYGLDAWRTQYF. CDR3 DNA: TGTGCCAGCAGTTACGGGCTAGACGCCTGGAGGACCCAGTACTTC. The rearrangement joins TRBV6-6 to TRBJ2-5; D not certain. Trimming removed 2 bases at V and 7 bases at J, with 17 bases between. Per germline, CDR1 MNHNY and CDR2 SVGAGI (reference sequence). This CDR3 is built from 15 residues.

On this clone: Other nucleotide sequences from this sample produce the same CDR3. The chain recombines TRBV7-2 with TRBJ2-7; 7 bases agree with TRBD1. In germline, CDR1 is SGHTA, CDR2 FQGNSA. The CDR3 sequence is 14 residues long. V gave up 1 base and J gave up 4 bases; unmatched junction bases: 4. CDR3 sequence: CASSLGQGGYEQYF. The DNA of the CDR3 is TGTGCCAGCAGCTTAGGACAGGGCGGATACGAGCAGTACTTC.

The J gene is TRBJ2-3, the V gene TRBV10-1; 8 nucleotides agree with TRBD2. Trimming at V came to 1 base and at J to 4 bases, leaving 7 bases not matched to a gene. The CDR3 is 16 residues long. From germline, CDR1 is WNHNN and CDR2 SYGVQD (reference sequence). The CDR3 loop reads CASSEFGGGISDTQYF. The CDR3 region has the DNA TGCGCCAGCAGTGAGTTCGGGGGGGGCATCTCAGATACGCAGTATTTT.

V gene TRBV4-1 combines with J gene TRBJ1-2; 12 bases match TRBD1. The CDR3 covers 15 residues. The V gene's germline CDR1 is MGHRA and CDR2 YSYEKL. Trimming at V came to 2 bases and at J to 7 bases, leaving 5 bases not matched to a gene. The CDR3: CASSQSGTGGRGYTF. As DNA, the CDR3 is TGCGCCAGCAGCCAATCCGGGACAGGGGGCCGTGGCTACACCTTC.

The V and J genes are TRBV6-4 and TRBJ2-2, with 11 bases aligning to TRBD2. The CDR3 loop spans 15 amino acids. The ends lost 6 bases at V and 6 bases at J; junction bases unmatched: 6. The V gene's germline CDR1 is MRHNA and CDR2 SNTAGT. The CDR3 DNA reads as TGTGCCAGCAGCCCCCTAGCGGGAGGATCCGGGGAGCTGTTTTTT. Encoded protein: CASSPLAGGSGELFF.

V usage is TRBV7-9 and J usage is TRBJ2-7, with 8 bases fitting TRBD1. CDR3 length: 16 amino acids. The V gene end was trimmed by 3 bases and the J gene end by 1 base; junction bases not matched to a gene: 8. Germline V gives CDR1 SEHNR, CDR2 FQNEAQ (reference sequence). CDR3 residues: CASSLLGQAVSYEQYF. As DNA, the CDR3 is TGTGCCAGCAGCTTGTTGGGACAGGCTGTATCCTACGAGCAGTACTTC.